Following are 16 T cell receptor beta chains from one sample sequenced in a study of cytomegalovirus exposure and HLA in healthy donors. Generated by immunoSEQ multiplex PCR, the TCRdb table keeps only in-frame clones and is missing some. The table records under 200,000 clones, approximately 96% of them present only once. The material sequenced was PBMCs. These receptors originate from a woman under 30 in good health and CMV-seronegative.

This CDR3 reads CATSRDRQGEQYF. CDR3 sequence (DNA): TGTGCCACCAGCAGAGACCGACAGGGTGAGCAGTACTTC. This sequence joins TRBV15 and TRBJ2-7; 7 bases agree with TRBD1. V shed 0 bases and J 7 bases; nucleotides not matched to a gene: 3. Germline V gene sequence: CDR1 LNHNV, CDR2 YYDKDF (reference sequence). The CDR3 covers 13 residues. Based on the CDR3 plus reference TRBV15 and TRBJ2-7, the full variable domain is DAMVIQNPRYQVTQFGKPVTLSCSQTLNHNVMYWYQQKSSQAPKLLFHYYDKDFNNEADTPDNFQSRRPNTSFCFLDIRSPGLGDTAMYLCATSRDRQGEQYFGPGTRLTVT.

V usage is TRBV7-2 and J usage is TRBJ1-1; unclear D gene. The V gene's germline CDR1 is SGHTA and CDR2 FQGNSA. The CDR3 is 14 residues long. V was pared by 1 base and J by 0 bases, with 6 bases between. CDR3 region: CASSLGGMNTEAFF. Here the CDR3 DNA reads TGTGCCAGCAGCTTAGGCGGCATGAACACTGAAGCTTTCTTT. The variable domain in full, completed from reference TRBV7-2 and TRBJ1-1, reads GAGVSQSPSNKVTEKGKDVELRCDPISGHTALYWYRQSLGQGLEFLIYFQGNSAPDKSGLPSDRFSAERTGGSVSTLTIQRTQQEDSAVYLCASSLGGMNTEAFFGQGTRLTVV.

CDR3 protein: CASSVEQGGSYEQYF. CDR3 coding DNA: TGTGCCAGCAGCGTAGAACAGGGCGGATCCTACGAGCAGTACTTC. V is TRBV9 and J is TRBJ2-5, with a weak D call TRBD1 (6 bases). The J call may be incorrect, as the DNA end agrees better with TRBJ2-7. In germline, CDR1 is SGDLS, CDR2 YYNGEE. The CDR3 loop spans 15 amino acids.

The genes are TRBV4-1 and TRBJ2-5, with D tentatively TRBD2 (5 bases). Trimming pared 4 bases from V and 5 bases from J, leaving 8 bases between. CDR3 length equals 12 residues. Germline lookup yields CDR1 MGHRA and CDR2 YSYEKL. This CDR3 is CASSPGGETQYF. DNA of the CDR3: TGCGCCAGCAGCCCCGGCGGGGAGACCCAGTACTTC.

The chain's CDR3 is CASSLPSGGDEQFF. The CDR3 bases are TGTGCCAGCAGCTTACCTAGCGGGGGAGATGAGCAGTTCTTC. This chain joins TRBV13 and TRBJ2-1, with 10 bases identical to TRBD2. Trimming took 2 bases from V and 8 from J; bases not matched to a gene: 3. CDR1 and CDR2 (germline): PRHDT, FYEKMQ (reference sequence). This CDR3 has 14 amino acids.

V and J are TRBV15 and TRBJ2-7; 10 positions match TRBD1. Trimming cost V 7 bases and J 5 bases; bases outside gene matches: 5. The CDR3 extends over 13 amino acids. Germline-derived CDR1 and CDR2 are LNHNV and YYDKDF (reference sequence). The CDR3 region has the DNA TGTGCCACCACCCGGGACAGGGGTAACGAGCAGTACTTC. Its protein is CATTRDRGNEQYF.

The J gene is TRBJ2-3, the V gene TRBV4-3; 7 bases are shared with TRBD2. The V gene's germline CDR1 is LGHNA and CDR2 YSLEER. Germline trimming cut 1 base from V and 4 bases from J; bases unmatched to any gene: 11. The CDR3 is 17 residues long. The CDR3 loop reads CASSQVGGGSRPDTQYF. CDR3 in DNA: TGCGCCAGCAGCCAAGTTGGGGGGGGGTCCCGCCCAGATACGCAGTATTTT.

The chain links TRBV19 to TRBJ2-1; TRBD2 agrees at 12 bases. Per the germline V gene, CDR1 is LNHDA and CDR2 is SQIVND (reference sequence). The CDR3 sequence is 16 residues long. Trimming removed 5 bases from V and 4 bases from J; junction bases left unmatched: 6. In DNA form, the CDR3 reads TGTGCCAGTAGTCCGAGGACTAGCGGGGCTTACAATGAGCAGTTCTTC. Protein: CASSPRTSGAYNEQFF.

This clone was observed a handful of times. This chain connects TRBV27 to TRBJ1-5, with a possible D match to TRBD1 (5 bases). V shed 5 bases and J shed 0 bases, with 11 bases lying between them. The CDR3 is 15 residues long. Germline V gene sequence: CDR1 MNHEY, CDR2 SMNVEV (reference sequence). CDR3 sequence: CASSPRGFSNQPQHF. The CDR3 coding sequence is TGTGCCAGCAGTCCAAGGGGATTTAGCAATCAGCCCCAGCATTTT.

This clone was seen once. This chain uses TRBV9 with TRBJ2-1; 8 nucleotides line up with TRBD1. Germline CDR1 SGDLS, CDR2 YYNGEE. The V gene end was trimmed by 0 bases and the J gene end by 7 bases; junction bases not matched to a gene: 12. This CDR3 contains 17 residues. The CDR3 is CASSVALEDREVNEQFF. For the CDR3, the DNA is TGTGCCAGCAGCGTAGCTTTGGAGGACAGGGAGGTTAATGAGCAGTTCTTC.

The chain has TRBV18 and TRBJ2-7, with D maybe TRBD2 (5 bases). Per germline, CDR1 KGHSH and CDR2 LQKENI. The CDR3 spans 15 residues. V lost 2 bases and J 6 bases, leaving 17 bases between the germline ends. CDR3 in amino acids: CASSPSTGNSGEQYF. The CDR3 DNA reads as TGTGCCAGCTCACCATCTACGGGGAACAGTGGCGAGCAGTACTTC.

CDR3 sequence (DNA): TGCGCCAGCAGCCAAGACGGGAATCAGCCCCAGCATTTT. It encodes CASSQDGNQPQHF. The chain recombines TRBV4-1 with TRBJ1-5; D is unresolved. V lost 0 bases, J lost 4 bases, and 4 bases lay in between. Per the germline V gene, CDR1 is MGHRA and CDR2 is YSYEKL. The length of the CDR3 is 13 residues.

V usage is TRBV12-5 and J usage is TRBJ1-1, with 9 bases matching TRBD1. This CDR3 has 17 residues. The junction had 13 bases not matched to a gene; V was cut back by 3 bases and J by 5 bases. Germline lookup yields CDR1 LGHNT and CDR2 FRNRAP. The CDR3 sequence: CASGFLLRDRAPTEAFF. CDR3 nucleotides: TGTGCTAGTGGTTTCCTTCTCCGGGACAGGGCTCCAACTGAAGCTTTCTTT.

The chain is built from TRBV18 and TRBJ1-5; maybe TRBD1 (6 bases). Germline V gene sequence: CDR1 KGHSH, CDR2 LQKENI. V lost 4 bases, J lost 4 bases, and 14 bases lay in between. The CDR3 is 15 amino acids. The CDR3 protein is CASSLEAQGNQPQHF. DNA for the CDR3: TGTGCCAGCTCACTTGAGGCTCAGGGGAATCAGCCCCAGCATTTT.

This clone showed up just once. The rearrangement links TRBV5-1 to TRBJ2-1; D unresolved. CDR3 length: 16 residues. V gave up 3 bases and J gave up 2 bases, with 15 bases separating them. Germline CDR1 reads SGHRS; CDR2 reads YFSETQ. The DNA for the CDR3 is TGCGCCAGCAGCTCCGAAACTCCGCTTACCTACAATGAGCAGTTCTTC. This sequence encodes CASSSETPLTYNEQFF.

The chain carries TRBV5-1 and TRBJ2-3; 7 bases map to TRBD1. Per germline, CDR1 SGHRS and CDR2 YFSETQ. V dropped 4 bases and J dropped 3; count of bases not matched to a gene: 11. This CDR3 contains 16 residues. The CDR3 DNA reads TGCGCCAGCAGCCCTAATGTCGACAGGGAGACAGATACGCAGTATTTT. It codes for CASSPNVDRETDTQYF.